The sequence of this T cell receptor beta chain was determined in a study of cytomegalovirus exposure and HLA in healthy donors. Study findings and constraints: In a later analysis, an Asian-associated ancestry cluster reportedly showed fewer N-insertions than the approximately 670-donor mean. TCR association rates varied by HLA locus in a later analysis, with DRB1 highest and HLA-C lowest. Altogether, 150 to 200 TCR beta chains were recorded as cytomegalovirus-associated.

A remark on this clone: Its target is unknown.

It was with 60 Vbeta and 13 Jbeta primers that the PCR ran. Some clones are missing from TCRdb's copy, which holds only in-frame ones; the method was immunoSEQ multiplex PCR. The sample lists 30,000 to 40,000 clones, 55% to 80% seen once, with 10% in the top ten. This CDR3 has 19 amino acids. Germline V gene sequence: CDR1 SGHVS, CDR2 FQNEAQ. The V segment lost 4 bases and the J segment 1 base; nucleotides outside the gene matches: 15. Samples came from healthy bone marrow donors. The TCR originated in a man aged 35-49 years in good health and CMV-seropositive. This chain links TRBV7-8 with TRBJ2-3, with 9 bases fitting TRBD1. Sequenced material: PBMCs. The CDR3 here is CASSSSGTGNPVGTDTQYF. Here the CDR3 DNA reads TGTGCCAGCAGCTCCTCCGGGACAGGGAATCCTGTTGGCACAGATACGCAGTATTTT.